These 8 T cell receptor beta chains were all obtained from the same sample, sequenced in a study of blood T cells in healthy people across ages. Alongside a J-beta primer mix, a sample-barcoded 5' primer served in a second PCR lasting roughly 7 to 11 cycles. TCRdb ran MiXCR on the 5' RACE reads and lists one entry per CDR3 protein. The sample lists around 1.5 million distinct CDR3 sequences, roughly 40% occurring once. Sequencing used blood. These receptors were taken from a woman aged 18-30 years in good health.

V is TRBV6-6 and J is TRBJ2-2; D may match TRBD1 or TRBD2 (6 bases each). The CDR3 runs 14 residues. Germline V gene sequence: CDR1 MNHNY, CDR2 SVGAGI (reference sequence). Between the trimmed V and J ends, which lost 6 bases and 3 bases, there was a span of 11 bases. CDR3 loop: CASRTGAHTGELFF. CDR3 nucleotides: TGTGCCAGCAGGACGGGGGCCCACACCGGGGAGCTGTTTTTT.

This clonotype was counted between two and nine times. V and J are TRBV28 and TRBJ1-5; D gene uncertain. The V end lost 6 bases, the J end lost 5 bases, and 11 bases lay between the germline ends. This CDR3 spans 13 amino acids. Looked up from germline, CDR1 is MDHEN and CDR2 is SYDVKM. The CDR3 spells CASSGIGDQPQHF. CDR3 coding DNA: TGTGCCAGCAGCGGCATTGGTGATCAGCCCCAGCATTTT.

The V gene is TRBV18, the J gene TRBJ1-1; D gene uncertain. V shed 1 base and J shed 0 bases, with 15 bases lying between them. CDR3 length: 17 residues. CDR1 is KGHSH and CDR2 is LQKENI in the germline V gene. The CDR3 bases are TGTGCCAGCTCACCACTGGGGAGTGTTCGCGTGAACACTGAAGCTTTCTTT. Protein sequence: CASSPLGSVRVNTEAFF.

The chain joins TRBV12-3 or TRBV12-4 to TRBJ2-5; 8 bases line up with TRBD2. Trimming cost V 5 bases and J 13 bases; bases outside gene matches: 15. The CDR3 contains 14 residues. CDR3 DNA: TGTGCCAGCAGTCCGGGGGGGGTCGCCTTCTCTAGGTACTTC. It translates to CASSPGGVAFSRYF.

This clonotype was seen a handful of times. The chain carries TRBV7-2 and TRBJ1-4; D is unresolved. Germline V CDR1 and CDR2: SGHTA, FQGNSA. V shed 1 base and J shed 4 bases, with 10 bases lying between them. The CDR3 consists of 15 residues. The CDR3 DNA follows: TGTGCCAGCAGCTTAGATCACAGCTATAATGAAAAACTGTTTTTT. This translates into CASSLDHSYNEKLFF.

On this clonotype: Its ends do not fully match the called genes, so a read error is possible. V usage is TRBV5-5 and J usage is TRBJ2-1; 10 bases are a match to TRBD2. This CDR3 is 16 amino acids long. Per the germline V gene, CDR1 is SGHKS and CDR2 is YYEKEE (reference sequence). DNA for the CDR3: TGTGCCGGCAGCCTGAGGCTAGCGGGGGACAAGTATGAGCAGTTCTTC. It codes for CAGSLRLAGDKYEQFF.

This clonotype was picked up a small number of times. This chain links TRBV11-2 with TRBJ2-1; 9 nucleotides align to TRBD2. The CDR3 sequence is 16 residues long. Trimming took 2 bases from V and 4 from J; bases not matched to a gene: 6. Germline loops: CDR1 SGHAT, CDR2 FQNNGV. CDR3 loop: CASSLRSGRPYNEQFF. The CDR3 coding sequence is TGTGCCAGCAGCTTACGGAGCGGGAGGCCGTACAATGAGCAGTTCTTC.

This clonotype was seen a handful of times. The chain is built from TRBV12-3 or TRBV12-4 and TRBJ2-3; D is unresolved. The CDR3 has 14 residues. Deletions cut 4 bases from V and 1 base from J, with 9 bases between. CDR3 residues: CASSSSLRTDTQYF. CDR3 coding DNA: TGTGCCAGCAGTTCAAGCCTACGCACAGATACGCAGTATTTT.